The present T cell receptor (beta chain) was sequenced within a study of OX40 agonist ivuxolimab in advanced cancers. General study points: Expanded clones tended on average to be more numerous among CD8+ T cells than CD4+.

This clone has only a few counts. Its antigen remains unknown. The CDR3 consists of 12 residues. Germline V gives CDR1 MNHNS, CDR2 SASEGT. The V gene end was trimmed by 8 bases and the J gene end by 6 bases; junction bases not matched to a gene: 4. TCRdb's table, derived via immunoSEQ multiplex PCR, lists solely in-frame clones and lacks some. The profile shows 48,000 or so clones, about 81% of them singletons. This rearrangement joins TRBV6-1 to TRBJ2-1; TRBD1 aligns across 7 bases. The sequencing used CD4+ or CD8+ T cells sorted from blood, collected in a trial of the OX40 agonist ivuxolimab. The sequence derives from an adult with an advanced solid tumor such as melanoma, head and neck, liver or kidney cancer. Here the CDR3 reads CASGDRTNEQFF. CDR3 in DNA: TGTGCCAGCGGGGACAGAACCAATGAGCAGTTCTTC.